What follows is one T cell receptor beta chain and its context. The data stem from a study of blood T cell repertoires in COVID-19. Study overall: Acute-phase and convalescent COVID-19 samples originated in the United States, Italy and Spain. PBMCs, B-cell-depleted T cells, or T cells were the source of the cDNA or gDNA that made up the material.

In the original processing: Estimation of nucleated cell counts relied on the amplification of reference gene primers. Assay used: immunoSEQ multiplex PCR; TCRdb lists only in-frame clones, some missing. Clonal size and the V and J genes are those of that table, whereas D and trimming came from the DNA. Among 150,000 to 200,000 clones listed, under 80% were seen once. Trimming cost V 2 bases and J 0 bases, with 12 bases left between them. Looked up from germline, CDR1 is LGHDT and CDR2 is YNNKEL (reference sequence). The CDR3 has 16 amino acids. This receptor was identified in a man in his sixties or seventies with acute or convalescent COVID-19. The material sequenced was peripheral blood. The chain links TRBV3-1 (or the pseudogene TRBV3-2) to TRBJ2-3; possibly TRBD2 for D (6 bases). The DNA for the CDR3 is TGTGCCAGCAGCCAATATTCGCGGGGTAGCACAGATACGCAGTATTTT. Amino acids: CASSQYSRGSTDTQYF.